This TCR beta chain was captured in a study of post-analysis software for immune sequencing data. V lost 4 bases to trimming and J lost 1 base; unmatched junction nucleotides: 10. CDR1 KGHSH and CDR2 LQKENI come from the germline V gene. The CDR3 runs 17 residues. Points from the study as a whole: Significantly lower normalized Chao1 diversity was found in patients with multiple sclerosis relative to controls. TRBV5-6, TRBV5-1 and TRBV20-1 were among five TRBV segments more frequent in patients than controls.

Prepared TCR beta cDNA libraries contained unique molecular identifiers. A single record per CDR3 protein comes from TCRdb applying MiXCR to the PCR reads. The sample yields about 540,000 distinct CDR3 sequences, around a third seen once. Worth noting for this clonotype: Its antigen is not known.

The sequenced sample was blood. The genes are TRBV18 and TRBJ1-2; 9 bases are a match to TRBD1. This TCR derives from a girl aged 2-17 years with multiple sclerosis. CDR3 in DNA: TGTGCCAGCTCACTAAACCCGGGGACAGGGATTAACTATGGCTACACCTTC. Translation: CASSLNPGTGINYGYTF.